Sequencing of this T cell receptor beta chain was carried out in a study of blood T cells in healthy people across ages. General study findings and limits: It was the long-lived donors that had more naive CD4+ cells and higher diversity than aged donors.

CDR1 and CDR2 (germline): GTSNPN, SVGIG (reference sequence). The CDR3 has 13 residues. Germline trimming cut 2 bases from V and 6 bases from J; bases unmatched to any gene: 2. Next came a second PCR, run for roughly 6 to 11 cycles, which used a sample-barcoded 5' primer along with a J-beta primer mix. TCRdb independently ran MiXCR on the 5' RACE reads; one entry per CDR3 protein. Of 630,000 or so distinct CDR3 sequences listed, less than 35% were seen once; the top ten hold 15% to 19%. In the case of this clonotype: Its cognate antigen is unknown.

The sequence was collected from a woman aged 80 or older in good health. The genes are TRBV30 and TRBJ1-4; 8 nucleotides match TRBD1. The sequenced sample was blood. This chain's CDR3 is CAWSRGQDEKLFF. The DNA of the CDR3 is TGTGCCTGGAGTAGGGGACAGGATGAAAAACTGTTTTTT. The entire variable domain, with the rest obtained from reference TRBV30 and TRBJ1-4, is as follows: SQTIHQWPATLVQPVGSPLSLECTVEGTSNPNLYWYRQAAGRGLQLLFYSVGIGQISSEVPQNLSASRPQDRQFILSSKKLLLSDSGFYLCAWSRGQDEKLFFGSGTQLSVL.